The 8 T cell receptor beta chains listed next were all sequenced from one sample in a study of neurological immune-mediated disorders. TCRdb used MiXCR to reprocess the 5' RACE reads, holding one entry per CDR3 protein. Here the sample spans 70,000 or so distinct CDR3 sequences, 2.5% to 3.5% being singletons. Sequencing used PBMCs. The receptors were sampled from a woman between 50 and 59 years old with multiple sclerosis.

This clonotype was found many times. The V gene is TRBV11-2, the J gene TRBJ2-3, with D maybe TRBD1 (7 bases). The CDR3 extends over 15 amino acids. From germline, CDR1 is SGHAT and CDR2 FQNNGV. V lost 6 bases to trimming and J lost 5 bases, with 18 bases between them. CDR3 in DNA: TGTGCCAGCAGTCGGGCGGGGACAGCTGGAGATACGCAGTATTTT. Its protein is CASSRAGTAGDTQYF.

This clonotype appeared many times. V gene TRBV10-3 combines with J gene TRBJ2-5; tentative D call: TRBD2 (5 bases). The CDR3 sequence is 13 residues long. From germline, CDR1 is ENHRY and CDR2 SYGVKD. With 6 bases removed from V and 5 bases from J, the gap between germline ends came to 13 bases. The DNA of the CDR3 is TGTGCCATCAGGGCGGGTGCTGGGGAGACCCAGTACTTC. As protein: CAIRAGAGETQYF.

This clonotype was seen at least ten times. The rearrangement uses TRBV4-3 and TRBJ2-3, with D possibly TRBD2 on 6 matching bases. The CDR3 sequence is 15 residues long. V gave up 3 bases and J gave up 0 bases, with 10 bases separating them. Germline-derived CDR1 and CDR2 are LGHNA and YSLEER. The CDR3 DNA reads as TGCGCCAGCAGCCAGGAGGGGACTAGCACAGATACGCAGTATTTT. Its translation is CASSQEGTSTDTQYF.

This clonotype has at least ten counts. CDR3 protein: CSARVAGQETQYF. DNA of the CDR3: TGCAGTGCTAGAGTAGCGGGGCAAGAGACCCAGTACTTC. This chain connects TRBV20-1 to TRBJ2-5, with 8 nucleotides matching TRBD2. The germline CDR1 and CDR2 sequences are DFQATT and SNEGSKA (reference sequence). The V gene end was trimmed by 1 base and the J gene end by 2 bases; junction bases not matched to a gene: 0. The CDR3 spans 13 residues.

This clonotype was counted between two and nine times. J is TRBJ2-7 and V is TRBV19, with a tentative D call TRBD1 (6 bases). Germline V gene lookup returns CDR1 LNHDA and CDR2 SQIVND (reference sequence). V lost 5 bases to trimming and J lost 5 bases, with 16 bases between them. There are 14 residues in the CDR3. The CDR3 nucleotides are TGTGCCAGTAGTTGGAACAGGGCTTCAGACGAGCAGTACTTC. Its protein product is CASSWNRASDEQYF.

There are many counts of this clonotype. The chain is built from TRBV9 and TRBJ2-1, with D possibly matching TRBD1 (5 bases). The CDR3 length is 15 residues. Trimming took 3 bases from V and 4 from J, leaving 14 bases between them. CDR1 is SGDLS and CDR2 is YYNGEE in the germline V gene. CDR3 coding DNA: TGTGCCAGCAGCGCCTGGACACTCGGGTACAATGAGCAGTTCTTC. Translating gives CASSAWTLGYNEQFF.

This clonotype has a count of ten or more. The CDR3 nucleotides are TGCAGCGTTGAAGTGAACAAGAACACTGAAGCTTTCTTT. It specifies CSVEVNKNTEAFF. The V call is TRBV29-1, the J call TRBJ1-1; D gene uncertain. CDR1 SQVTM and CDR2 ANQGSEA come from the germline V gene. The CDR3 has 13 residues. V lost 1 base and J 1 base, leaving 7 bases between the germline ends.

The table lists this clonotype with many counts. J is TRBJ1-2 and V is TRBV7-2; D is unclear. Deletions cut 0 bases from V and 4 bases from J, with 9 bases between. Germline CDR1 SGHTA, CDR2 FQGNSA. There are 14 residues in the CDR3. The CDR3 loop is CASSLAIESYGYTF. As DNA, the CDR3 is TGTGCCAGCAGCTTAGCGATTGAGTCCTATGGCTACACCTTC.